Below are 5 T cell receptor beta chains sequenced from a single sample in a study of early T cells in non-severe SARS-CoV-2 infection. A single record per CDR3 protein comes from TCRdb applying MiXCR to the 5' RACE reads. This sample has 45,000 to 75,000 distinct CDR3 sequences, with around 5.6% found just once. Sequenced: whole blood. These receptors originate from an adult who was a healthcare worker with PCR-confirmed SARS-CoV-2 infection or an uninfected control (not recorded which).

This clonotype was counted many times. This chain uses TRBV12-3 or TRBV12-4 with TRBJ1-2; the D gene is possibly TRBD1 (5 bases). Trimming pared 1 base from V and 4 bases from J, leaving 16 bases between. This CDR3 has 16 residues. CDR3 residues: CASSLGSRGYFYGYTF. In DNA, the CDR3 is TGTGCCAGCAGTTTAGGAAGTAGGGGTTACTTCTATGGCTACACCTTC.

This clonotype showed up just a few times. DNA for the CDR3: TGTGCCAGCATGGCGGGTAGCACAGATACGCAGTATTTT. It yields the protein CASMAGSTDTQYF. The chain recombines TRBV2 with TRBJ2-3; tentatively, D is TRBD2 (5 bases). The germline CDR1 and CDR2 sequences are SNHLY and FYNNEI. This CDR3 comprises 13 residues. Trimming shortened V by 7 bases and J by 0 bases, and 8 bases separated the two germline ends.

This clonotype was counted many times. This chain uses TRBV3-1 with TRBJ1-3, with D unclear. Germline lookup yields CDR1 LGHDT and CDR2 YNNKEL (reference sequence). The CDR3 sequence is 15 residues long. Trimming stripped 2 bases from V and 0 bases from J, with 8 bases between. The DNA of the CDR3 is TGTGCCAGCAGCCAAAGGATCAGCTCTGGAAACACCATATATTTT. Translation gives CASSQRISSGNTIYF.

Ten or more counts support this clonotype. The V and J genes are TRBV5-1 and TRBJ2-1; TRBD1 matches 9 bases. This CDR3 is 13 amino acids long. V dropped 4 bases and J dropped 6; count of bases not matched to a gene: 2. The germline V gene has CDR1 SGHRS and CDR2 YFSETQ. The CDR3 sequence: CASSLTGGNEQFF. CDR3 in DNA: TGCGCCAGCAGCCTGACAGGGGGCAATGAGCAGTTCTTC.

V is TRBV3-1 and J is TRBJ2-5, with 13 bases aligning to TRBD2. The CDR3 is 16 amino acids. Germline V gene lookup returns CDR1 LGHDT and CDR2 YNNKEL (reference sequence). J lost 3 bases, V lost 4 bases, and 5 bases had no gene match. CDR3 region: CASSLRLAGGKETQYF. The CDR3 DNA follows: TGTGCCAGCAGCCTCCGACTAGCGGGAGGAAAAGAGACCCAGTACTTC.